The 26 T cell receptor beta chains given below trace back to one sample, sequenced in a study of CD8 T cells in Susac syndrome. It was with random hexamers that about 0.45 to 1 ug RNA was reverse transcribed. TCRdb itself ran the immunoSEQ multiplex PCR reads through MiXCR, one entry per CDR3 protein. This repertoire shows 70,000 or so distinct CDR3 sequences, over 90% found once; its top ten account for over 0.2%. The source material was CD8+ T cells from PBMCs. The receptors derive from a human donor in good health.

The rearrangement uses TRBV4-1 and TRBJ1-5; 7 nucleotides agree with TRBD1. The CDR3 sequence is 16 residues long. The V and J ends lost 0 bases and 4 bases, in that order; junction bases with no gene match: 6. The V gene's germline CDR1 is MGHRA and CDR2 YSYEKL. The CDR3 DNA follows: TGCGCCAGCAGCCAAGAGGGGACAGCTCCTAATCAGCCCCAGCATTTT. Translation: CASSQEGTAPNQPQHF.

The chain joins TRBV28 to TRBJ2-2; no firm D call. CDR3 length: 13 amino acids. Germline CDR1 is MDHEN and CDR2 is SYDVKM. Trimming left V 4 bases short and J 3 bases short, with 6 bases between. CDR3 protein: CASSYLHTGELFF. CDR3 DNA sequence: TGTGCCAGCAGTTATCTTCACACCGGGGAGCTGTTTTTT.

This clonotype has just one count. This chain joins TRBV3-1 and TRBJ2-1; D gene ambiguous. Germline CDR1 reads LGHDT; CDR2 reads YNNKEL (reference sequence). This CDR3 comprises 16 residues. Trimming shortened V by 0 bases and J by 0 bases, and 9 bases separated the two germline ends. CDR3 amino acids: CASSQDSLSSYNEQFF. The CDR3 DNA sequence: TGTGCCAGCAGCCAAGATTCTTTAAGCTCCTACAATGAGCAGTTCTTC.

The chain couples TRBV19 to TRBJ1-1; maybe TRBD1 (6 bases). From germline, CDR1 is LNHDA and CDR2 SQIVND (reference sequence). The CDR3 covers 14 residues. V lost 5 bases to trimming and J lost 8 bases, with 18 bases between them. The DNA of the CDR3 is TGTGCCAGTAGTCCCGGAAGGGATAGGGGGGAAGCTTTCTTT. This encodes CASSPGRDRGEAFF.

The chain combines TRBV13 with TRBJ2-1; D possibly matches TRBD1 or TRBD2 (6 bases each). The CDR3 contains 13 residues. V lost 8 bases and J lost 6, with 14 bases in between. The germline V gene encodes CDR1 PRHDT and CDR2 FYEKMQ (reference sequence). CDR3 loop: CASGGTRGNEQFF. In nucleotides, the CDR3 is TGTGCCAGCGGAGGGACAAGGGGCAATGAGCAGTTCTTC.

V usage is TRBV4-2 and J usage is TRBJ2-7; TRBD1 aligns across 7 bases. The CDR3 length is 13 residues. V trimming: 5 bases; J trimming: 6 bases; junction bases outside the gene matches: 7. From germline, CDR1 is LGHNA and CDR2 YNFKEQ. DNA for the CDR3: TGTGCCAGCAGCGTTGACAGGGCTCGCGAGCAGTACTTC. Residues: CASSVDRAREQYF.

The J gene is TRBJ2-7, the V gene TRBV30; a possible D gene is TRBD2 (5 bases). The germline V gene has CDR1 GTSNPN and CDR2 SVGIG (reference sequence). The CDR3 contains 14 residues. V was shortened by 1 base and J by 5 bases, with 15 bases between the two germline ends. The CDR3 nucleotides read TGTGCCTGGAGTGCAGGTTCCACCGGGGACGAGCAGTACTTC. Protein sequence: CAWSAGSTGDEQYF. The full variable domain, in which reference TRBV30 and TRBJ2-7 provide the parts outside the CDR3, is SQTIHQWPATLVQPVGSPLSLECTVEGTSNPNLYWYRQAAGRGLQLLFYSVGIGQISSEVPQNLSASRPQDRQFILSSKKLLLSDSGFYLCAWSAGSTGDEQYFGPGTRLTVT.

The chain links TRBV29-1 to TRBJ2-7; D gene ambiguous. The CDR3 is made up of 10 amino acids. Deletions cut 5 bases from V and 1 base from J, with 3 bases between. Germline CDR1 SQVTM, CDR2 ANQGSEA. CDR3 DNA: TGCAGCGTTCTGTCCTACGAGCAGTACTTC. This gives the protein CSVLSYEQYF.

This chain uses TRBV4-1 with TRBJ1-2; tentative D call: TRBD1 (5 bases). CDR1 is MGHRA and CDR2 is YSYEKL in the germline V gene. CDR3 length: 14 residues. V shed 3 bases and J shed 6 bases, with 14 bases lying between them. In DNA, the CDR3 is TGCGCCAGCAGCCACCCGGCAGGGACGGATGGCTACACCTTC. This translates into CASSHPAGTDGYTF.

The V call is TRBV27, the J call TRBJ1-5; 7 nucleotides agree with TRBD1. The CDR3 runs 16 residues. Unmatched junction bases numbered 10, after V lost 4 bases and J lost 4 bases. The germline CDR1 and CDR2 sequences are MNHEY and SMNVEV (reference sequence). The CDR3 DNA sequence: TGTGCCAGCAGTTCCTCGGGAGGGGGCGTAAATCAGCCCCAGCATTTT. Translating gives CASSSSGGGVNQPQHF.

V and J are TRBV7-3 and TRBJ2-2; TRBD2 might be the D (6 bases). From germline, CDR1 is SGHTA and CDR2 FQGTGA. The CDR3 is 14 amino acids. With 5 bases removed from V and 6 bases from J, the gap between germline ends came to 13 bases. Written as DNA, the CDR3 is TGTGCCAGCAGCCCCATTGGGGGGTCCGGGGAGCTGTTTTTT. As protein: CASSPIGGSGELFF.

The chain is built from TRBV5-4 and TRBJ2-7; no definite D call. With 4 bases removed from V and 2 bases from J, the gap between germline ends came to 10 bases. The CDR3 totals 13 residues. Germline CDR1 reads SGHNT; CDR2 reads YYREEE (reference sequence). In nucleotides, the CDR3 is TGTGCCAGCAGCAGTGGACCACCCTACGAGCAGTACGTC. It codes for CASSSGPPYEQYV.

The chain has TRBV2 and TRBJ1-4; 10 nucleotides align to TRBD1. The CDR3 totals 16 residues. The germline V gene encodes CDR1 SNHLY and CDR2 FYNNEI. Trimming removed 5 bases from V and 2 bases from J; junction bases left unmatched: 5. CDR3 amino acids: CASSPPDRGTNEKLFF. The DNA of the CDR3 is TGTGCCAGCAGTCCTCCGGACAGGGGGACTAATGAAAAACTGTTTTTT.

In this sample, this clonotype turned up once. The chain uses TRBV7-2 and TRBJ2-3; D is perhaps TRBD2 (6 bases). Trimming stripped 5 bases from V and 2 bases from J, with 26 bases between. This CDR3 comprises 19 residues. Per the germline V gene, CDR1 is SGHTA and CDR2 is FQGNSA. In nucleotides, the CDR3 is TGTGCCAGCAGCGGAGTTGAGAGGTCCGGAGGGTACCTCACAGATACGCAGTATTTT. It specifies CASSGVERSGGYLTDTQYF. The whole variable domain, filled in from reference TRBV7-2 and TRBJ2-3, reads GAGVSQSPSNKVTEKGKDVELRCDPISGHTALYWYRQSLGQGLEFLIYFQGNSAPDKSGLPSDRFSAERTGGSVSTLTIQRTQQEDSAVYLCASSGVERSGGYLTDTQYFGPGTRLTVL.

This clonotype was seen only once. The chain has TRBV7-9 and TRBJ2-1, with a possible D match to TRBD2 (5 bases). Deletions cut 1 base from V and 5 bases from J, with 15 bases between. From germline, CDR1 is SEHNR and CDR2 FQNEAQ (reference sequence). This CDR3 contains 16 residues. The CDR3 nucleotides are TGTGCCAGCAGCTTAGGGACTCCCATACGGGACAATGAGCAGTTCTTC. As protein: CASSLGTPIRDNEQFF.

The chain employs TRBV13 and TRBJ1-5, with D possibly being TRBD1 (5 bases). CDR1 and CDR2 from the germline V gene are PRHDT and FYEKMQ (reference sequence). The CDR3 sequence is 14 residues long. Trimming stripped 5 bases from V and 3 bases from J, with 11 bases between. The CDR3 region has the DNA TGTGCCAGCAGCCAGGGACCGCCCAATCAGCCCCAGCATTTT. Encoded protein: CASSQGPPNQPQHF.

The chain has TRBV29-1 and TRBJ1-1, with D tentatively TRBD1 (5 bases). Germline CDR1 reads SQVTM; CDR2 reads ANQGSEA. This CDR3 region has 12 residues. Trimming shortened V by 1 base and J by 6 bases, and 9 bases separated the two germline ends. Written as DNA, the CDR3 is TGCAGCGTTGAAGGGAGGGACGCTGAAGCTTTCTTT. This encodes CSVEGRDAEAFF.

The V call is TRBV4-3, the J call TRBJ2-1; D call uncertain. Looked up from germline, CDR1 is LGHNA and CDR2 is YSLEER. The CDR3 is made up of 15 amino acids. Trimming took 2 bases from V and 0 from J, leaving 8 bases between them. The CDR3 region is CASSQQQSSYNEQFF. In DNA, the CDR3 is TGCGCCAGCAGCCAACAGCAGAGCTCCTACAATGAGCAGTTCTTC.

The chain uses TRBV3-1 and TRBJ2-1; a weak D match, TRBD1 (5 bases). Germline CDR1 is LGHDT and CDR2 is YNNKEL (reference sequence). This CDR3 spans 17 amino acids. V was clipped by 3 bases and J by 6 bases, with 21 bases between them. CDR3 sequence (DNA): TGTGCCAGCAGCCATACCATGACAGCTAAAGGTGGCAATGAGCAGTTCTTC. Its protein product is CASSHTMTAKGGNEQFF.

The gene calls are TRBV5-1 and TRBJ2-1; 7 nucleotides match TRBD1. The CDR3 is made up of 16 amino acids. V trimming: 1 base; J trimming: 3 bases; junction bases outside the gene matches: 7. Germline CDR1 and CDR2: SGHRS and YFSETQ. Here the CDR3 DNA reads TGCGCCAGCAGCTTGAGACAGGGCATTAACTACAATGAGCAGTTCTTC. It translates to CASSLRQGINYNEQFF.

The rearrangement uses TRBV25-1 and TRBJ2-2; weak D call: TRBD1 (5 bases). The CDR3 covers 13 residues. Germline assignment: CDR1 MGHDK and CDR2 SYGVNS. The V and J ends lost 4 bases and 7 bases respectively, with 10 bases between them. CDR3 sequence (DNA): TGTGCCAGCAGTGGTTACCAGGGCGGGGAGCTGTTTTTT. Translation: CASSGYQGGELFF.

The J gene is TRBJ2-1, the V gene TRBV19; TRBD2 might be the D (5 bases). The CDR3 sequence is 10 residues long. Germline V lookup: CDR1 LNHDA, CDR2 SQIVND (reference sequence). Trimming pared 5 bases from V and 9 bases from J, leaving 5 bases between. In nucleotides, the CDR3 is TGTGCCAGTAGTGGAGGTGAGCAGTTCTTC. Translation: CASSGGEQFF.

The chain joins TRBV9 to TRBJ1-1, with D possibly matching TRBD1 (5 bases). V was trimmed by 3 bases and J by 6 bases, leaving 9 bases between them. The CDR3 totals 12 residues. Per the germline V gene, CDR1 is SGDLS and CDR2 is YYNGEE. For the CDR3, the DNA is TGTGCCAGCAGCGGGGACGGTCCTGAAGCTTTCTTT. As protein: CASSGDGPEAFF.

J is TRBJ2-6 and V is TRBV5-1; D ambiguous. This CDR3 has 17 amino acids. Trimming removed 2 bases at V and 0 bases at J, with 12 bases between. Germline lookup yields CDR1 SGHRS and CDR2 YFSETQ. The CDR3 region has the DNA TGCGCCAGCAGCTTATTCGCAGCAACCTCTGGGGCCAACGTCCTGACTTTC. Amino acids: CASSLFAATSGANVLTF.

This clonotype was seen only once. CDR3 loop: CASSVAGDPSTVPANYGYTF. In nucleotides, the CDR3 is TGTGCCAGCAGCGTAGCGGGAGACCCCTCGACCGTCCCAGCTAACTATGGCTACACCTTC. V is TRBV9 and J is TRBJ1-2, with D unclear. CDR3 size: 20 residues. The V end was cut by 0 bases, the J end by 0 bases, with 24 bases between. Germline V gives CDR1 SGDLS, CDR2 YYNGEE.

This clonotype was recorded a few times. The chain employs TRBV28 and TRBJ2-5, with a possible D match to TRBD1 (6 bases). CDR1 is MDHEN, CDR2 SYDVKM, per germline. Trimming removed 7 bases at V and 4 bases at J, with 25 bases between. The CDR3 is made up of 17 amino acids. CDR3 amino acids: CASIKSGTPQNPETQYF. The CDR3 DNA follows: TGTGCCAGCATCAAATCAGGGACACCTCAGAACCCAGAGACCCAGTACTTC.